The rows below give T cell receptor beta chains drawn from one sample of a study of T cell responses to AZD1222 COVID-19 vaccine. The protocol was immunoSEQ multiplex PCR, while the TCRdb copy is restricted to in-frame clones and leaves out a portion. This table holds roughly 80,000 clones, approximately 90% found once. The sequencing here drew on peripheral blood, taken 28 days after the second AZD1222 dose. The receptors here all came from an adult who received the AZD1222 COVID-19 vaccine. The CDR3 runs from the conserved cysteine through the conserved F or W. D genes are given only for firm matches. The size of a clone is reported for some rows only, either as once, few or many, or as a class for expanded clones.

CASSNTPEGNYEQYF	TGTGCCAGCAGTAATACGCCTGAAGGAAACTACGAGCAGTACTTC	TRBJ2-7	.	.	TRBV3-1/TRBV3-2
CASSLGGLNSPLHF	TGTGCCAGCAGCTTAGGAGGTCTTAATTCACCCCTCCACTTT	TRBJ1-6	.	.	TRBV7-8
CATSDTNEQFF	TGTGCCACCAGTGACACCAATGAGCAGTTCTTC	TRBJ2-1	few	.	TRBV24-1
CASSTTLTGELFF	TGTGCCAGCAGCACGACACTTACCGGGGAGCTGTTTTTT	TRBJ2-2	.	.	TRBV11-1
CASSRTSGYTF	TGTGCCAGCAGTCGGACATCTGGCTACACCTTC	TRBJ1-2	.	.	TRBV28
CASRGAGAYEQYF	TGTGCCAGCAGGGGCGCGGGAGCCTACGAGCAGTACTTC	TRBJ2-7	.	TRBD2	TRBV6-5
CASTLGGSKNYNEQFF	TGTGCCAGTACCCTGGGGGGGTCAAAAAACTACAATGAGCAGTTCTTC	TRBJ2-1	.	TRBD2	TRBV19
CASSEGLALEQFF	TGCGCCAGCAGCGAGGGACTAGCACTTGAGCAGTTCTTC	TRBJ2-1	once	TRBD2	TRBV5-1
CASSEDSRGELFF	TGTGCCAGCAGTGAGGACAGCCGCGGCGAGCTGTTTTTT	TRBJ2-2	.	.	TRBV6-4
CASLETPANTGELFF	TGTGCCAGCCTCGAAACACCAGCGAACACCGGGGAGCTGTTTTTT	TRBJ2-2	.	.	TRBV19
CASLLQHYRGEGAFF	TGTGCCAGTCTATTACAGCACTACAGGGGCGAGGGAGCTTTCTTT	TRBJ1-1	.	TRBD1	TRBV19
CASRLTGGDTQYF	TGTGCCAGCAGATTGACAGGGGGGGATACGCAGTATTTT	TRBJ2-3	.	TRBD1	TRBV6-5
CASSPQGDYGYTF	TGTGCCAGCAGCCCTCAGGGGGACTATGGCTACACCTTC	TRBJ1-2	.	TRBD1	TRBV12-3/TRBV12-4
CASSLVVGAGGANVLTF	TGTGCCAGCAGCTTAGTTGTGGGAGCTGGTGGGGCCAACGTCCTGACTTTC	TRBJ2-6	.	.	TRBV7-2
CATSRDFERTYEQYF	TGTGCCACCAGCAGAGATTTCGAAAGGACCTACGAGCAGTACTTC	TRBJ2-7	.	.	TRBV15
CASSLDPIQGQGATEAFF	TGCGCCAGCAGCTTGGATCCCATCCAAGGACAGGGGGCCACTGAAGCTTTCTTT	TRBJ1-1	.	TRBD1	TRBV5-1
CATSRKGDTGELFF	TGTGCCACCAGCAGAAAAGGGGACACCGGGGAGCTGTTTTTT	TRBJ2-2	.	.	TRBV15
CASSYRSIGEQYF	TGTGCCAGCAGCTACCGGTCGATTGGCGAGCAGTACTTC	TRBJ2-7	.	.	TRBV7-6
CASSQLGQNTGELFF	TGTGCCAGCTCACAATTGGGACAGAACACCGGGGAGCTGTTTTTT	TRBJ2-2	.	.	TRBV18
CAWSEGASNQPQHF	TGTGCCTGGAGTGAAGGGGCTAGCAATCAGCCCCAGCATTTT	TRBJ1-5	.	.	TRBV30
CASSFGGPVGNEQFF	TGTGCCAGCAGCTTCGGGGGGCCGGTTGGCAATGAGCAGTTCTTC	TRBJ2-1	.	.	TRBV11-3
CSASSGRDYGYTF	TGCAGTGCTAGTTCAGGGCGGGACTATGGCTACACCTTC	TRBJ1-2	.	.	TRBV20-1
CASRGFVGDNHGYTF	TGTGCCAGCAGAGGATTCGTAGGGGACAATCATGGCTACACCTTC	TRBJ1-2	.	.	TRBV28
CASSILPGSRTDTQYF	TGTGCCAGTAGTATTCTTCCGGGATCGAGGACAGATACGCAGTATTTT	TRBJ2-3	.	.	TRBV19
CASSFEDEQFF	TGTGCCAGCAGCTTCGAAGATGAGCAGTTCTTC	TRBJ2-1	.	.	TRBV5-6
CSASSRETQYF	TGCAGTGCTAGTTCCCGGGAGACCCAGTACTTC	TRBJ2-5	.	.	TRBV20-1
CASSFRQGRVNTEAFF	TGTGCCAGCAGCTTCCGACAGGGGAGGGTGAACACTGAAGCTTTCTTT	TRBJ1-1	.	TRBD1	TRBV5-5
CASSQFGTLVREQYF	TGTGCCAGCAGCCAATTTGGGACGCTAGTTCGGGAGCAGTACTTC	TRBJ2-7	.	.	TRBV7-6
CASKPTGNTEAFF	TGTGCCAGTAAACCAACAGGGAACACTGAAGCTTTCTTT	TRBJ1-1	.	.	TRBV19
CASSPRQSNTEAFF	TGTGCCAGCAGTCCCCGACAGTCGAACACTGAAGCTTTCTTT	TRBJ1-1	.	.	TRBV6-5
CASSLGNTEAFF	TGTGCCAGCAGCCTAGGGAACACTGAAGCTTTCTTT	TRBJ1-1	.	.	TRBV3-1/TRBV3-2
CASSSAGPPLHF	TGTGCCAGCAGCTCCGCAGGTCCACCCCTCCACTTT	TRBJ1-6	.	.	TRBV7-2
CASPRPRCSSTDTQYF	TGTGCCAGCCCCCGCCCGCGGTGCTCTAGCACAGATACGCAGTATTTT	TRBJ2-3	.	.	TRBV21-1
CASSDGATARGYTF	TGTGCCAGCAGCGATGGGGCGACAGCACGTGGCTACACCTTC	TRBJ1-2	.	.	TRBV9
CASSLNRDQPQHF	TGTGCCAGCAGTTTGAATAGGGATCAGCCCCAGCATTTT	TRBJ1-5	.	.	TRBV12-3/TRBV12-4
CAIRGDLGNTIYF	TGTGCCATCCGGGGGGACCTTGGAAACACCATATATTTT	TRBJ1-3	.	.	TRBV10-3
CASSEVGGARETQYF	TGTGCCAGCAGTGAAGTGGGGGGGGCGCGGGAGACCCAGTACTTC	TRBJ2-5	once	.	TRBV2
CASSVQGNEQFF	TGTGCCAGCAGCGTACAGGGGAATGAGCAGTTCTTC	TRBJ2-1	.	.	TRBV9
CASTGQAYTGELFF	TGTGCCAGCACCGGACAGGCCTACACCGGGGAGCTGTTTTTT	TRBJ2-2	.	TRBD1	TRBV2
CASSAAGGSYEKLFF	TGCGCCAGCAGCGCGGCAGGGGGCTCGTATGAAAAACTGTTTTTT	TRBJ1-4	.	TRBD1	TRBV5-1
CAIKPQGAGSYNEQFF	TGTGCCATCAAACCACAGGGGGCGGGATCCTACAATGAGCAGTTCTTC	TRBJ2-1	.	TRBD1	TRBV10-3
CASSPRGAGLGETQYF	TGTGCCAGCAGCCCTCGTGGTGCAGGGTTGGGAGAGACCCAGTACTTC	TRBJ2-5	.	.	TRBV2
CASSYGTGVPQYF	TGTGCCAGCAGTTACGGGACCGGCGTTCCGCAGTATTTT	TRBJ2-3	.	.	TRBV6-5
CATKQGTGELFF	TGTGCCACCAAACAGGGAACCGGGGAGCTGTTTTTT	TRBJ2-2	.	.	TRBV19
CASSQTGQQRSYGEQYF	TGTGCCAGCAGTCAAACCGGACAGCAGAGGAGTTATGGCGAGCAGTACTTC	TRBJ2-7	.	.	TRBV6-6
CASRFSGNNEQFF	TGTGCCAGCCGTTTTAGCGGGAACAATGAGCAGTTCTTC	TRBJ2-1	.	TRBD2	TRBV11-2